This passage covers 11 T cell receptor beta chains from one sample sequenced in a study of T-cell reconstitution after alpha-beta-depleted transplantation in children. Unique molecular identifiers were incorporated when the TCRbeta library was constructed. TCRdb fed the PCR reads into MiXCR, producing one record per CDR3 protein. The sample holds around 600,000 distinct CDR3 sequences, under 12% seen once. The starting material was PBMCs from the stem cell graft donor, obtained from the stem cell graft. Receptor source: a human donor who donated a stem cell graft to a child with acute myeloid leukemia.

This clonotype was seen many times. V and J are TRBV7-2 and TRBJ2-1; 12 nucleotides match TRBD2. The CDR3 is 16 amino acids. Trimming at V came to 5 bases and at J to 7 bases, leaving 9 bases not matched to a gene. In germline, CDR1 is SGHTA, CDR2 FQGNSA. The CDR3 spells CASSDRTSGTGNEQFF. For the CDR3, the DNA is TGTGCCAGCAGCGATCGGACTAGCGGGACAGGGAATGAGCAGTTCTTC.

Many counts were recorded for this clonotype. The chain couples TRBV4-2 to TRBJ1-1; D uncertain. Germline CDR1 LGHNA, CDR2 YNFKEQ. Trimming pared 2 bases from V and 1 base from J, leaving 5 bases between. The CDR3 runs 13 residues. This chain's CDR3 is CASSQQENTEAFF. The CDR3 bases are TGTGCCAGCAGCCAACAGGAGAACACTGAAGCTTTCTTT.

This clonotype appeared many times. CDR3 region: CSVEEAGETQYF. The DNA for the CDR3 is TGCAGCGTTGAAGAAGCCGGAGAGACCCAGTACTTC. The V call is TRBV29-1, the J call TRBJ2-5; D ambiguous. The CDR3 contains 12 residues. Between the trimmed V and J ends, which lost 0 bases and 4 bases, there was a span of 6 bases. In germline, CDR1 is SQVTM, CDR2 ANQGSEA.

This clonotype was picked up many times. The rearrangement joins TRBV25-1 to TRBJ1-1, with TRBD1 as a possible D gene (6 bases). Trimming removed 6 bases from V and 6 bases from J, with 17 bases in between. CDR3 length equals 14 residues. CDR1 and CDR2 from the germline V gene are MGHDK and SYGVNS. The CDR3 DNA is TGTGCCAGCAGAGCGGAAGGGGGTTTGGCTGAAGCTTTCTTT. Translated, it gives CASRAEGGLAEAFF.

The chain employs TRBV20-1 and TRBJ2-7; TRBD2 is a possible D gene (6 bases). With 3 bases removed from V and 1 base from J, the gap between germline ends came to 13 bases. The CDR3 has 14 residues. Germline V gene data show CDR1 as DFQATT and CDR2 as SNEGSKA (reference sequence). CDR3 residues: CSASSSEGSYEQYF. CDR3 DNA: TGCAGTGCTAGTTCGTCGGAGGGGTCCTACGAGCAGTACTTC.

This clonotype appeared many times. CDR3 nucleotides: TGTGCCAGCAGCTTGGAGTACGGGACAGGGTTCCGAGAGACCCAGTACTTC. Translating gives CASSLEYGTGFRETQYF. J is TRBJ2-5 and V is TRBV5-5; 9 bases fit TRBD1. With V trimmed by 0 bases and J by 4 bases, 10 bases remained unmatched. The germline CDR1 and CDR2 sequences are SGHKS and YYEKEE (reference sequence). The CDR3 runs 17 residues.

At least ten counts were recorded for this clonotype. The rearrangement uses TRBV24-1 and TRBJ2-6; 11 bases align to TRBD1. Trimming cost V 5 bases and J 0 bases; bases outside gene matches: 5. The CDR3 totals 18 residues. The germline V gene has CDR1 KGHDR and CDR2 SFDVKD. The CDR3 DNA sequence: TGTGCCACCAGTGCCTCGGACAGGGGGCACTCTGGGGCCAACGTCCTGACTTTC. This codes for CATSASDRGHSGANVLTF.

V is TRBV6-1 and J is TRBJ2-7; D remains ambiguous. The germline CDR1 and CDR2 sequences are MNHNS and SASEGT. CDR3 size: 13 residues. V was pared by 8 bases and J by 3 bases, with 14 bases between. The CDR3 DNA sequence: TGTGCCAGCCGACGAGAAGGATTCTACGAGCAGTACTTC. The encoded protein is CASRREGFYEQYF.

This clonotype was picked up a small number of times. The chain couples TRBV7-3 to TRBJ2-5, with TRBD2 identical over 7 bases. The germline CDR1 and CDR2 sequences are SGHTA and FQGTGA. The CDR3 contains 15 residues. J was trimmed by 5 bases and V by 2 bases; bases with no gene match: 8. CDR3 DNA: TGTGCCAGCAGCTTACTAGCGGAGCCGGGGGAGACCCAGTACTTC. Amino acid sequence: CASSLLAEPGETQYF.

This clonotype was counted many times. The CDR3 DNA is TGCAGCGTCCGAGGGGGGACCCAAGAGACCCAGTACTTC. Translation: CSVRGGTQETQYF. The chain combines TRBV29-1 with TRBJ2-5; perhaps D is TRBD1 or TRBD2 (6 bases each). V shed 6 bases and J shed 1 base, with 12 bases lying between them. This CDR3 has 13 amino acids. The germline gives CDR1 SQVTM, CDR2 ANQGSEA.

This clonotype has a count of ten or more. In nucleotides, the CDR3 is TGCAGCGTTGAGGTCGGGAGGGCCACGATAAAGGCAGATACGCAGTATTTT. Translating gives CSVEVGRATIKADTQYF. The chain has TRBV29-1 and TRBJ2-3; 8 nucleotides agree with TRBD2. The CDR3 runs 17 residues. Germline trimming cut 3 bases from V and 4 bases from J; bases unmatched to any gene: 15. Germline CDR1 is SQVTM and CDR2 is ANQGSEA.